Below are 21 T cell receptor beta chains sequenced from a single sample in a study of CD8+CD57+ T cells in acquired aplastic anemia. Patients picked for sequencing had shown CD8+CD57+ cell expansion detected by flow cytometry. Researchers used genomic DNA as the template to profile TCR beta VDJ and CDR3. TCRdb re-called the reads with MiXCR, one entry per CDR3 protein. The sample comprises some 98,000 distinct CDR3 sequences, 65% to 70% of which are singletons, and roughly two thirds rests with the top ten. Sequences were obtained from sorted CD4+, CD8+, or CD8+CD57+ T cells (not recorded which) from PBMCs. These receptors came from a human donor with aplastic anemia.

The chain employs TRBV2 and TRBJ1-4, with TRBD1 matching 7 bases. In germline, CDR1 is SNHLY, CDR2 FYNNEI. This CDR3 region has 13 residues. The V and J ends lost 8 bases and 3 bases, in that order; junction bases with no gene match: 3. CDR3 protein: CASQGEPNEKLFF. The CDR3 region has the DNA TGTGCCAGCCAGGGGGAACCTAATGAAAAACTGTTTTTT.

This clonotype was picked up one time. As the CDR3 is not closed by the conserved phenylalanine or tryptophan, this likely results from a read error. The genes are TRBV2 and TRBJ1-6; the match to TRBD1 covers 8 bases. The CDR3 sequence is 15 residues long. From germline, CDR1 is SNHLY and CDR2 FYNNEI. With 6 bases clipped from V and 7 bases from J, the junction kept 8 bases outside the gene matches. The CDR3 protein is CASSSLDRDNSPLHL. The CDR3 region has the DNA TGTGCCAGCAGCTCCCTGGACAGGGACAATTCACCCCTCCACCTT.

The chain carries TRBV6-1 and TRBJ1-6; D call uncertain. This CDR3 spans 15 amino acids. Germline V gene data show CDR1 as MNHNS and CDR2 as SASEGT. V was shortened by 5 bases and J by 10 bases, with 18 bases between the two germline ends. The CDR3 loop reads CASSQPPERISPLHF. The CDR3, as DNA: TGTGCCAGCAGTCAACCCCCAGAGCGGATATCACCCCTCCACTTT.

The chain uses TRBV25-1 and TRBJ2-7, with a weak D call TRBD1 (6 bases). The V and J ends lost 3 bases and 6 bases respectively, with 9 bases between them. The CDR3 covers 12 residues. Germline V gene sequence: CDR1 MGHDK, CDR2 SYGVNS. This CDR3 is CASSDGGGEQYF. CDR3 DNA sequence: TGTGCCAGCAGTGATGGGGGCGGCGAGCAGTACTTC.

This clonotype was observed once. The rearrangement links TRBV7-2 to TRBJ2-7; 7 bases agree with TRBD2. CDR1 and CDR2 (germline): SGHTA, FQGNSA. The V gene end was trimmed by 2 bases and the J gene end by 4 bases; junction bases not matched to a gene: 5. This CDR3 spans 14 amino acids. The CDR3 DNA reads as TGTGCCAGCAGCTTAAACGGGAGGCCATACGAGCAGTACTTC. This gives the protein CASSLNGRPYEQYF.

Details on this clonotype: No conserved phenylalanine or tryptophan ends this CDR3, so it is likely a read error. The gene calls are TRBV20-1 and TRBJ2-3; 11 nucleotides line up with TRBD1. This CDR3 has 14 amino acids. V lost 5 bases and J lost 7; bases outside the gene matches: 8. The germline V gene has CDR1 DFQATT and CDR2 SNEGSKA (reference sequence). CDR3 residues: CSARGQGAGNTQYS. The DNA for the CDR3 is TGCAGTGCTCGCGGACAGGGGGCGGGGAATACGCAGTATTCT.

This clonotype came up a few times. DNA of the CDR3: TGTGCCTCGTCGGGTCCAAACAATTCACCCCTCCACTTT. Translated, it gives CASSGPNNSPLHF. The genes are TRBV25-1 and TRBJ1-6, with D hard to call. The CDR3 runs 13 residues. Germline CDR1 is MGHDK and CDR2 is SYGVNS. V shed 11 bases and J shed 7 bases, with 15 bases lying between them.

Only a few counts were recorded for this clonotype. The genes are TRBV2 and TRBJ2-5; unclear D gene. The V and J ends lost 3 bases and 7 bases respectively, with 6 bases between them. CDR1 and CDR2 from the germline V gene are SNHLY and FYNNEI. CDR3 size: 11 residues. The CDR3 protein is CASSDSPTQYF. Here the CDR3 DNA reads TGTGCCAGCAGTGACTCCCCGACCCAGTACTTC.

A note on this clonotype: The junction and the germline gene differ at one end; a read error may be behind it. The gene calls are TRBV20-1 and TRBJ1-5, with 9 positions matching TRBD1. Germline CDR1 and CDR2: DFQATT and SNEGSKA (reference sequence). This CDR3 contains 15 residues. The CDR3 sequence: CSASRTGERGQLQHF. DNA of the CDR3: TGCAGTGCTTCCAGGACAGGGGAAAGGGGTCAGCTCCAGCATTTT.

This clonotype turned up a few times. V gene TRBV2 combines with J gene TRBJ2-3; 7 bases are a match to TRBD2. The CDR3 loop spans 14 amino acids. J lost 6 bases, V lost 4 bases, and 7 bases had no gene match. Germline V gene data show CDR1 as SNHLY and CDR2 as FYNNEI. The CDR3 reads CASSVVGGMDTQYF. The CDR3 DNA reads TGTGCCAGCAGTGTAGTGGGGGGGATGGATACGCAGTATTTT.

The V gene is TRBV20-1, the J gene TRBJ1-5; D is perhaps TRBD1 (5 bases). The V end was cut by 6 bases, the J end by 0 bases, with 15 bases between. The CDR3 has 15 amino acids. Germline V gene data show CDR1 as DFQATT and CDR2 as SNEGSKA (reference sequence). The CDR3 nucleotides are TGCAGTGCGCTCCGGGGTGACAGTAGCAATCAGCCCCAGCATTTT. It codes for CSALRGDSSNQPQHF.

The chain is built from TRBV29-1 and TRBJ1-6; a possible D gene is TRBD1 (5 bases). This CDR3 comprises 13 residues. Trimming removed 6 bases at V and 13 bases at J, with 19 bases between. Germline V lookup: CDR1 SQVTM, CDR2 ANQGSEA. The CDR3 protein is CSVADSGPGPLHF. The CDR3 bases are TGCAGCGTAGCTGACTCAGGGCCGGGCCCCCTCCACTTT.

The chain uses TRBV20-1 and TRBJ1-1; possibly TRBD1 for D (5 bases). V was cut by 4 bases and J by 7 bases, with 13 bases left in between. This CDR3 has 12 residues. Germline-derived CDR1 and CDR2 are DFQATT and SNEGSKA (reference sequence). CDR3 bases: TGCAGTGCTATCTTAGTGACAGTTGAAGCTTTCTTT. Protein product: CSAILVTVEAFF.

V usage is TRBV5-1 and J usage is TRBJ2-2, with TRBD2 matching over 12 bases. From germline, CDR1 is SGHRS and CDR2 YFSETQ. The CDR3 is 15 amino acids. V lost 4 bases and J lost 5; bases outside the gene matches: 3. This CDR3 is CASSPTSGGTGELFF. The DNA for the CDR3 is TGCGCCAGCAGCCCGACTAGCGGGGGAACCGGGGAGCTGTTTTTT.

In this sample, this clonotype turned up once. The V gene is TRBV20-1, the J gene TRBJ1-1, with D unclear. CDR3 length: 14 amino acids. V lost 3 bases and J lost 4, with 15 bases in between. Germline values: CDR1 DFQATT, CDR2 SNEGSKA (reference sequence). The CDR3 here is CSASFPGSSTEAFF. The CDR3, as DNA: TGCAGTGCTAGTTTCCCGGGCTCGTCCACTGAAGCTTTCTTT.

The gene calls are TRBV12-3 or TRBV12-4 and TRBJ1-2; no firm D call. The V end lost 3 bases, the J end lost 5 bases, and 4 bases lay between the germline ends. This CDR3 has 11 amino acids. The CDR3 sequence: CASSFGYGYTF. CDR3 nucleotides: TGTGCCAGCAGTTTTGGGTATGGCTACACCTTC.

This sequence joins TRBV24-1 and TRBJ1-2; D not resolved. Germline loops: CDR1 KGHDR, CDR2 SFDVKD. The CDR3 length is 13 residues. Trimming stripped 5 bases from V and 4 bases from J, with 10 bases between. This CDR3 reads CATSVDNCYGYTF. CDR3 in DNA: TGTGCCACCAGTGTTGACAACTGCTATGGCTACACCTTC.

V and J are TRBV12-3 or TRBV12-4 and TRBJ2-7; the D is unclear. V was clipped by 4 bases and J by 3 bases, with 16 bases between them. This CDR3 contains 15 residues. The CDR3 coding sequence is TGTGCCAGCAGTTCCTCGGTCGTGTCGAACTACGAGCAGTACTTC. This gives the protein CASSSSVVSNYEQYF.

Remarks on this clonotype: Sequence at one end of the junction differs from germline and may be a read error. The chain has TRBV10-3 and TRBJ1-6; perhaps TRBD1 as D (6 bases). Germline values: CDR1 ENHRY, CDR2 SYGVKD. This CDR3 is built from 13 residues. CDR3 DNA sequence: TGTGCCACAAGGACAGTAGATAATCCACCCCTCCACTTT. It codes for CATRTVDNPPLHF.

This chain uses TRBV20-1 with TRBJ1-1; D might be TRBD1 (5 bases). V dropped 5 bases and J dropped 8 bases, with 9 bases sitting between them. CDR3 size: 10 residues. Germline V CDR1 and CDR2: DFQATT, SNEGSKA (reference sequence). The CDR3: CSARGLEAFF. CDR3 DNA: TGCAGTGCTCGGGGCTTGGAAGCTTTCTTT.

Turning to this clonotype: Its ends do not fully match the called genes, so a read error is possible. The rearrangement uses TRBV25-1 and TRBJ2-1, with unresolved D. In germline, CDR1 is MGHDK, CDR2 SYGVNS. The CDR3 runs 15 residues. The CDR3 coding sequence is TGTGCCTGCAGTGGATCCTTACGCTCCTACAATGAGCAGTTCTTC. Translation: CACSGSLRSYNEQFF.